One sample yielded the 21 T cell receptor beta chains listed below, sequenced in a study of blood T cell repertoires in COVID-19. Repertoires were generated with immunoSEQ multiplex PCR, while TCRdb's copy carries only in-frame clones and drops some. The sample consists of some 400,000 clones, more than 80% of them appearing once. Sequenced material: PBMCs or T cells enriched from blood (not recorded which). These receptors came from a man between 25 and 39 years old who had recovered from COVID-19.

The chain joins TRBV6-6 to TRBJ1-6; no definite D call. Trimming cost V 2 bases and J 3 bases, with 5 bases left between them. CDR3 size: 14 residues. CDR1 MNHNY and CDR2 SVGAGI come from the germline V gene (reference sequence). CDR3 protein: CASSYEVYNSPLHF. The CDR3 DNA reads TGTGCCAGCAGTTACGAGGTCTATAATTCACCCCTCCACTTT.

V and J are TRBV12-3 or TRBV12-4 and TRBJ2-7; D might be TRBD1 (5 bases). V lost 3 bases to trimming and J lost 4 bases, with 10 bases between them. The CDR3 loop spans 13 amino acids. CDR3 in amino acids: CASSFETAYEQYF. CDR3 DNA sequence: TGTGCCAGCAGTTTTGAGACAGCTTACGAGCAGTACTTC.

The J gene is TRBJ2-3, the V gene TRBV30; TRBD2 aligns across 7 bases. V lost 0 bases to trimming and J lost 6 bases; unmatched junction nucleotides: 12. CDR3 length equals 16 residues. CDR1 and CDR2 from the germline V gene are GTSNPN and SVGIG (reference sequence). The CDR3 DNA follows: TGTGCCTGGAGTGTCTCCCTAGCGGCCTCTGGGGATACGCAGTATTTT. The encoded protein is CAWSVSLAASGDTQYF. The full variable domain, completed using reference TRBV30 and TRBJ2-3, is SQTIHQWPATLVQPVGSPLSLECTVEGTSNPNLYWYRQAAGRGLQLLFYSVGIGQISSEVPQNLSASRPQDRQFILSSKKLLLSDSGFYLCAWSVSLAASGDTQYFGPGTRLTVL.

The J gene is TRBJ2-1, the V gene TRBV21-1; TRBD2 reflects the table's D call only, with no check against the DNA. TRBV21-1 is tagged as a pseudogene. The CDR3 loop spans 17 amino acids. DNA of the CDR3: TGTGCCAGCAGGGAGGTCAGCGGGAGAGGACTAGAAAATGAGCAGTTCTTC. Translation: CASREVSGRGLENEQFF.

The CDR3 DNA reads as TGTGCCAGCAGCTTATTAAGGCGGGATGGCTACACCTTC. Translation gives CASSLLRRDGYTF. This sequence joins TRBV11-2 and TRBJ1-2; no clear D gene. The CDR3 consists of 13 residues. Germline V gene sequence: CDR1 SGHAT, CDR2 FQNNGV. V shed 2 bases and J shed 6 bases, with 10 bases lying between them.

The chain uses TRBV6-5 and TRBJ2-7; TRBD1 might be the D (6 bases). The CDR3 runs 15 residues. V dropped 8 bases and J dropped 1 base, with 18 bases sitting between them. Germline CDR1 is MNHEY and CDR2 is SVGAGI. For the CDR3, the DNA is TGTGCCAGCTCTCTCCGGCAAGGGGGTTCCTACGAGCAGTACTTC. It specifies CASSLRQGGSYEQYF.

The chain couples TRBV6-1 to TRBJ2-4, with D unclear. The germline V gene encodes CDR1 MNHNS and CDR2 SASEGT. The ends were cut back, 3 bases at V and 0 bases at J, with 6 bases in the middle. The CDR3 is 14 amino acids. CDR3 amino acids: CASSEELAKNIQYF. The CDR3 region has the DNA TGTGCCAGCAGTGAGGAGTTAGCCAAAAACATTCAGTACTTC.

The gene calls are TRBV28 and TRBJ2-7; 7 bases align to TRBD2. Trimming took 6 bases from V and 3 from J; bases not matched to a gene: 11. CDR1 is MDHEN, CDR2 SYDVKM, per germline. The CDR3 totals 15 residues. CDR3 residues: CASREATGGGYEQYF. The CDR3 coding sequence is TGTGCCAGCAGGGAGGCGACGGGCGGGGGCTACGAGCAGTACTTC.

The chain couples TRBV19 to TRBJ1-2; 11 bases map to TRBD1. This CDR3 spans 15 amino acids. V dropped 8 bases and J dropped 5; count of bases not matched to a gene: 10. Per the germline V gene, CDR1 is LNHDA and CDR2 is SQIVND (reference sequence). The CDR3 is CASRRTGQGEYGYTF. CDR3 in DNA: TGTGCCAGTCGAAGGACGGGACAGGGGGAATATGGCTACACCTTC.

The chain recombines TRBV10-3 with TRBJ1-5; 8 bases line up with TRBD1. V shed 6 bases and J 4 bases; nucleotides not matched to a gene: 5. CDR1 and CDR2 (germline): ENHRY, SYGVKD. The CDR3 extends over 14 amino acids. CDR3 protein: CAISPGTGNQPQHF. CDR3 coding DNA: TGTGCCATCAGCCCCGGGACAGGTAATCAGCCCCAGCATTTT.

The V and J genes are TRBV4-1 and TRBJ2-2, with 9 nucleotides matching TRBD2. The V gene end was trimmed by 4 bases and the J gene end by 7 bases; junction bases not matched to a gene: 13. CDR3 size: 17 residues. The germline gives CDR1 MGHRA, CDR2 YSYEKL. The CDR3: CASSLFSAGGEDGELFF. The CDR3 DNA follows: TGCGCCAGCAGCCTTTTTTCAGCGGGAGGAGAGGACGGGGAGCTGTTTTTT.

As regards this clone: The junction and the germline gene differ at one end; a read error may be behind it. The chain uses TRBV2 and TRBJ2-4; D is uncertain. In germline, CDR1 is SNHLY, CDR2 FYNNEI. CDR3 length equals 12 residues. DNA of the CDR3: TGTGCCAGCAGTGAAGGTGGCCCCATTCAACGCTTC. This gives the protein CASSEGGPIQRF. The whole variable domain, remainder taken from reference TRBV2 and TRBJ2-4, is EPEVTQTPSHQVTQMGQEVILRCVPISNHLYFYWYRQILGQKVEFLVSFYNNEISEKSEIFDDQFSVERPDGSNFTLKIRSTKLEDSAMYFCASSEGGPIQRFGAGTRLSVL.

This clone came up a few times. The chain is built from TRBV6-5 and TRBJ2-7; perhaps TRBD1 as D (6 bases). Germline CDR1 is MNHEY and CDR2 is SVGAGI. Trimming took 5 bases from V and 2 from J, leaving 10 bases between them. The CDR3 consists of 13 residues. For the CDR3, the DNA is TGTGCCAGCAGTACCCCAGGGGCCTACGAGCAGTACTTC. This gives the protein CASSTPGAYEQYF.

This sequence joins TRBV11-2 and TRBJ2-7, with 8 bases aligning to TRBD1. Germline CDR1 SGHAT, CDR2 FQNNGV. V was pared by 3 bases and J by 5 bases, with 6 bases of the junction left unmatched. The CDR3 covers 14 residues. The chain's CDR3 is CASSFSGGADEQYF. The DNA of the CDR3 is TGTGCCAGCAGCTTCTCAGGGGGCGCAGACGAGCAGTACTTC.

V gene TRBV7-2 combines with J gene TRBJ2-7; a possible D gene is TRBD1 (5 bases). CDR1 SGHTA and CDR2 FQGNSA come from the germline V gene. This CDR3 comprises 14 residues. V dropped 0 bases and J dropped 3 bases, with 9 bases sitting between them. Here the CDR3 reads CASSLAGLIYEQYF. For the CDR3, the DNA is TGTGCCAGCAGCTTAGCGGGGCTCATCTACGAGCAGTACTTC.

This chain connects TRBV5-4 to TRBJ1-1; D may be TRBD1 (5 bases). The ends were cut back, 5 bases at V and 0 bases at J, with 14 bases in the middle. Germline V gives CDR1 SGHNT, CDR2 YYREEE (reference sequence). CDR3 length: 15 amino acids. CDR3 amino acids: CASSRDSQMNTEAFF. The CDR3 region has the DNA TGTGCCAGCAGTCGAGACAGTCAGATGAACACTGAAGCTTTCTTT.

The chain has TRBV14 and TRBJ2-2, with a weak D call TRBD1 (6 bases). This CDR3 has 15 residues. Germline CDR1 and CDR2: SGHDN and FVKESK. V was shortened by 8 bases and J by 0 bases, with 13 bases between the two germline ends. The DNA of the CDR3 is TGTGCCAGCTCCTACGGGACACCGAACACCGGGGAGCTGTTTTTT. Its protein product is CASSYGTPNTGELFF. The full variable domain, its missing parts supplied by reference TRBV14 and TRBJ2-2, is EAGVTQFPSHSVIEKGQTVTLRCDPISGHDNLYWYRRVMGKEIKFLLHFVKESKQDESGMPNNRFLAERTGGTYSTLKVQPAELEDSGVYFCASSYGTPNTGELFFGEGSRLTVL.

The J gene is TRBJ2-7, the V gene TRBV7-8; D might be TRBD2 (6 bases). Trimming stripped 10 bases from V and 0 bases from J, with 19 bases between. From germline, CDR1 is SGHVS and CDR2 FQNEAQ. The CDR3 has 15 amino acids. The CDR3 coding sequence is TGTGCCACACAGTATAGGGGAGGTTACTCCTACGAGCAGTACTTC. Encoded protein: CATQYRGGYSYEQYF.

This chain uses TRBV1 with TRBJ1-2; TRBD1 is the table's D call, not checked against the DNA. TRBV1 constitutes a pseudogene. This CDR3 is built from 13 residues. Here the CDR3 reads CTSSNTGESGYTF. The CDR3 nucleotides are TGCACCAGCAGCAATACAGGGGAATCTGGCTACACCTTC.

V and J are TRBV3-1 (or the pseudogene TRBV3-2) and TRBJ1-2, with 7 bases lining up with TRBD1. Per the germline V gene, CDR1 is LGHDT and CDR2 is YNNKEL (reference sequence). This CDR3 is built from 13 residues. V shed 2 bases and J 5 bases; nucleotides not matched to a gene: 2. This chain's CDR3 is CASSQPGGYGYTF. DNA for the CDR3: TGTGCCAGCAGCCAACCAGGGGGGTATGGCTACACCTTC.

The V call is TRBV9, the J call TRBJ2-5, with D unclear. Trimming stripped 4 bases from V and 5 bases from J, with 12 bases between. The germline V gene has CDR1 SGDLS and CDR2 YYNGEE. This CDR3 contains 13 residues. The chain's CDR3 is CASSPRPRETQYF. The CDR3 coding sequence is TGTGCCAGCAGCCCCCGTCCCAGGGAGACCCAGTACTTC.